A single TCR beta chain is shown here with its context. Its antigen is unidentified. This specimen comes from a study of blood T cells in healthy people across ages. A J-beta primer mix and a sample-barcoded 5' primer were used in a second PCR of about 7 to 12 cycles. Each cDNA molecule, via a template-switch adaptor with 12 random nucleotides, was tagged. MiXCR, run by TCRdb on the 5' RACE reads, gives a single entry per CDR3 protein. The sample lists around 520,000 distinct CDR3 sequences; around a quarter were seen once. V gave up 0 bases and J gave up 0 bases, with 7 bases separating them. CDR3 length: 15 residues. Germline V gives CDR1 SGHDN, CDR2 FVKESK. Study-wide results and limits: Researchers said unsorted PBMCs prevented a conclusive naive versus antigen-experienced comparison.

These data were likewise used in another study, on T cells of mothers and their children.

Sequencing was done on a sample of blood. This TCR was recovered from a boy aged 2 to 9 in good health. The chain carries TRBV14 and TRBJ2-3; unclear D gene. In DNA form, the CDR3 reads TGTGCCAGCAGCCAAGATCGGCACAGCACAGATACGCAGTATTTT. Its protein product is CASSQDRHSTDTQYF.